This TCR beta chain stems from a study of cytomegalovirus exposure and HLA in healthy donors. Study summary: From 190 million or so T cells, an earlier analysis saw approximately 110 million unique TCR beta sequences.

The CDR3 contains 16 residues. The germline V gene has CDR1 SEHNR and CDR2 FQNEAQ (reference sequence). Trimming took off 4 bases at V and 13 bases at J, with 29 bases between the two ends. PCR was performed using 60 Vbeta and 13 Jbeta primers. Measured with immunoSEQ multiplex PCR; TCRdb has only the in-frame clones, and not every one. The sample lists under 150,000 clones, roughly 85% occurring once. The V and J genes are TRBV7-9 and TRBJ2-7, with D possibly TRBD2 on 6 matching bases. The sequence was obtained from a middle-aged man in good health and CMV-seronegative. Sequencing used PBMCs. The CDR3, as DNA: TGTGCCAGCAGCTCCTTCTCCCGGGAGACAGCCAAAGGGGAATACTTC. Its protein product is CASSSFSRETAKGEYF.